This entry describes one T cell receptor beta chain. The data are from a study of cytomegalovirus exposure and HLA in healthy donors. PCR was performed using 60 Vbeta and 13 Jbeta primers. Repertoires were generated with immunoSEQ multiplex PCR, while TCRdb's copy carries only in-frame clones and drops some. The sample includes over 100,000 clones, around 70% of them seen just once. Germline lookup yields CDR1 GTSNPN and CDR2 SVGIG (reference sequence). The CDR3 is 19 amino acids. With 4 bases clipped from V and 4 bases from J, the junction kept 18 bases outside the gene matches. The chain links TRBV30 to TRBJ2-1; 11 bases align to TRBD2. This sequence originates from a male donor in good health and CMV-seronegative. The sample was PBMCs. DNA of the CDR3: TGTGCCTGGATTAGAACTCTAGCGGGGGGCCTCCCCTTTTACAATGAGCAGTTCTTC. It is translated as CAWIRTLAGGLPFYNEQFF.